The 29 T cell receptor beta chains below come from one sample, sequenced in a study of OX40 agonist ivuxolimab in advanced cancers. The repertoire was sequenced with immunoSEQ multiplex PCR; TCRdb's copy has only in-frame clones and lacks some. Here the sample spans roughly 70,000 clones, around 86% being singletons. This sample comprised CD4+ or CD8+ T cells sorted from blood, obtained in a trial of the OX40 agonist ivuxolimab. The receptors here all came from an adult with an advanced solid tumor such as melanoma, head and neck, liver or kidney cancer.

The chain employs TRBV6-5 and TRBJ2-7; D not certain. Germline-derived CDR1 and CDR2 are MNHEY and SVGAGI. The V end was cut by 9 bases, the J end by 7 bases, with 7 bases between. CDR3 length: 9 amino acids. The CDR3 is CARIGEQYF. In nucleotides, the CDR3 is TGTGCCAGGATAGGGGAGCAGTACTTC.

The rearrangement joins TRBV10-3 to TRBJ2-7; 9 nucleotides align to TRBD1. V gave up 10 bases and J gave up 5 bases; unmatched junction bases: 9. CDR1 ENHRY and CDR2 SYGVKD come from the germline V gene. This CDR3 contains 13 residues. The CDR3 sequence is CATEGTGYDEQYF. DNA for the CDR3: TGTGCCACAGAGGGGACAGGGTATGACGAGCAGTACTTC.

The CDR3 loop reads CASSLVGQGPSSYNEQFF. DNA for the CDR3: TGTGCCAGCAGCTTAGTAGGGCAAGGGCCGAGCTCCTACAATGAGCAGTTCTTC. The rearrangement joins TRBV7-2 to TRBJ2-1; unclear D gene. V dropped 1 base and J dropped 0 bases, with 16 bases sitting between them. CDR3 length: 18 residues. CDR1 is SGHTA, CDR2 FQGNSA, per germline.

V gene TRBV6-5 combines with J gene TRBJ1-5; D not certain. CDR3 length: 15 residues. CDR1 and CDR2 (germline): MNHEY, SVGAGI. V gave up 0 bases and J gave up 4 bases, with 10 bases separating them. CDR3 region: CASSYSRQANQPQHF. The CDR3 DNA reads as TGTGCCAGCAGTTACTCGAGGCAGGCAAATCAGCCCCAGCATTTT.

The CDR3 bases are TGTGCCAGCAGCCCCCGGGACAGGGTCCGCAATGAGCAGTTCTTC. This translates into CASSPRDRVRNEQFF. The V gene is TRBV7-9, the J gene TRBJ2-1; 9 bases are shared with TRBD1. Germline CDR1 is SEHNR and CDR2 is FQNEAQ (reference sequence). Unmatched junction bases numbered 8, after V lost 5 bases and J lost 6 bases. The CDR3 is 15 residues long.

The rearrangement joins TRBV7-3 to TRBJ1-1; 7 nucleotides agree with TRBD1. The V and J ends lost 2 bases and 4 bases, in that order; junction bases with no gene match: 4. Germline CDR1 is SGHTA and CDR2 is FQGTGA. The length of the CDR3 is 14 residues. The CDR3 nucleotides are TGTGCCAGCAGCTTATTAGGGGGCGGCACTGAAGCTTTCTTT. This encodes CASSLLGGGTEAFF.

The chain carries TRBV9 and TRBJ2-7, with TRBD1 as a possible D gene (6 bases). Trimming cost V 0 bases and J 7 bases, with 11 bases left between them. Germline V gene sequence: CDR1 SGDLS, CDR2 YYNGEE. CDR3 length: 13 residues. The CDR3 reads CASSVASRGEQYF. The CDR3 DNA reads as TGTGCCAGCAGCGTAGCTTCGAGGGGGGAGCAGTACTTC. The whole variable domain, filled in from reference TRBV9 and TRBJ2-7, reads DSGVTQTPKHLITATGQRVTLRCSPRSGDLSVYWYQQSLDQGLQFLIQYYNGEERAKGNILERFSAQQFPDLHSELNLSSLELGDSALYFCASSVASRGEQYFGPGTRLTVT.

V and J are TRBV6-5 and TRBJ1-1, with 8 positions matching TRBD1. The V segment lost 3 bases and the J segment 3 bases; nucleotides outside the gene matches: 6. Germline values: CDR1 MNHEY, CDR2 SVGAGI. The CDR3 extends over 15 amino acids. CDR3 sequence reads: CASSYTGGMYTEAFF. CDR3 nucleotides: TGTGCCAGCAGTTATACAGGGGGGATGTACACTGAAGCTTTCTTT.

The chain couples TRBV14 to TRBJ2-1, with 7 positions matching TRBD1. V was clipped by 3 bases and J by 6 bases; unmatched bases: 2. CDR1 and CDR2 (germline): SGHDN, FVKESK. The CDR3 spans 13 residues. The DNA for the CDR3 is TGTGCCAGCAGCCAGTGGACAGGCAATGAGCAGTTCTTC. It encodes CASSQWTGNEQFF.

J is TRBJ2-2 and V is TRBV2; 8 bases align to TRBD1. This CDR3 comprises 14 residues. Losses at the gene ends were 8 bases for V and 6 bases for J; bases not matched to a gene: 8. Germline CDR1 is SNHLY and CDR2 is FYNNEI. The CDR3 sequence: CASGGDRGSGELFF. The CDR3, as DNA: TGTGCCAGCGGAGGAGACAGGGGCTCCGGGGAGCTGTTTTTT.

J is TRBJ1-2 and V is TRBV27; perhaps TRBD1 as D (6 bases). This CDR3 is built from 15 residues. CDR1 is MNHEY and CDR2 is SMNVEV in the germline V gene (reference sequence). Trimming pared 0 bases from V and 3 bases from J, leaving 11 bases between. The CDR3 DNA follows: TGTGCCAGCAGTTTATCCCGGGGGGCGGACTATGGCTACACCTTC. Its translation: CASSLSRGADYGYTF.

The chain links TRBV19 to TRBJ2-5, with 11 bases that match TRBD2. The V and J ends lost 6 bases and 5 bases, in that order; junction bases with no gene match: 8. From germline, CDR1 is LNHDA and CDR2 SQIVND (reference sequence). The CDR3 runs 15 residues. The CDR3 is CASSSTSGAWETQYF. Here the CDR3 DNA reads TGTGCCAGTAGCTCGACTAGCGGGGCCTGGGAGACCCAGTACTTC.

The J gene is TRBJ2-1, the V gene TRBV29-1; D may be TRBD2 (6 bases). This CDR3 is built from 12 residues. The germline gives CDR1 SQVTM, CDR2 ANQGSEA. The germline V and J ends were trimmed by 7 bases and 4 bases, with 11 bases remaining between them. The CDR3 DNA follows: TGCAGCGGGCGGGAACCGTACAATGAGCAGTTCTTC. It is translated as CSGREPYNEQFF.

The genes are TRBV7-2 and TRBJ1-2; 9 bases align to TRBD1. Trimming took 5 bases from V and 8 from J; bases not matched to a gene: 9. The CDR3 is 14 amino acids. Germline assignment: CDR1 SGHTA and CDR2 FQGNSA. The DNA of the CDR3 is TGTGCCAGCAGCGGTCGGACAGGGGAGGTGGGCTACACCTTC. Its protein product is CASSGRTGEVGYTF. Full variable domain (rest looked up from reference TRBV7-2 and TRBJ1-2): GAGVSQSPSNKVTEKGKDVELRCDPISGHTALYWYRQSLGQGLEFLIYFQGNSAPDKSGLPSDRFSAERTGGSVSTLTIQRTQQEDSAVYLCASSGRTGEVGYTFGSGTRLTVV.

This clone has just a few counts. This rearrangement joins TRBV2 to TRBJ2-7; 9 bases are shared with TRBD1. This CDR3 has 15 amino acids. V was pared by 4 bases and J by 2 bases, with 6 bases of the junction left unmatched. Germline CDR1 SNHLY, CDR2 FYNNEI. This CDR3 is CASSVRTGAAYEQYF. CDR3 sequence (DNA): TGTGCCAGCAGTGTAAGGACAGGGGCAGCCTACGAGCAGTACTTC.

The chain combines TRBV7-9 with TRBJ2-3; D remains unclear. Trimming took 10 bases from V and 1 from J, leaving 24 bases between them. This CDR3 region has 17 residues. Germline lookup yields CDR1 SEHNR and CDR2 FQNEAQ (reference sequence). This CDR3 reads CAIPPQTSFKGTDTQYF. CDR3 coding DNA: TGTGCCATCCCTCCCCAAACTTCGTTCAAGGGCACAGATACGCAGTATTTT.

This clone was seen a single time. The chain employs TRBV28 and TRBJ2-3; unclear D gene. Per germline, CDR1 MDHEN and CDR2 SYDVKM. V was pared by 3 bases and J by 5 bases, with 9 bases between. This CDR3 contains 13 residues. CDR3 in amino acids: CASSFGRLDTQYF. The CDR3 DNA sequence: TGTGCCAGCAGTTTCGGCCGACTAGATACGCAGTATTTT.

The V and J genes are TRBV25-1 and TRBJ1-3; 7 nucleotides line up with TRBD1. The CDR3 sequence is 16 residues long. Germline trimming cut 8 bases from V and 1 base from J; bases unmatched to any gene: 11. Germline V gene data show CDR1 as MGHDK and CDR2 as SYGVNS. CDR3 nucleotides: TGTGCCAGCGAGGATGGGACAGCGCATTCTGGAAACACCATATATTTT. It encodes CASEDGTAHSGNTIYF.

This chain uses TRBV13 with TRBJ2-7, with D tentatively TRBD2 (6 bases). The CDR3 sequence is 16 residues long. Germline loops: CDR1 PRHDT, CDR2 FYEKMQ (reference sequence). Deletions cut 7 bases from V and 2 bases from J, with 21 bases between. The CDR3 coding sequence is TGTGCCAGCAACTCCAAAGGAGGGACGGTGACCTACGAGCAGTACTTC. This encodes CASNSKGGTVTYEQYF.

The CDR3 spells CASSPWTGGKAGELFF. The CDR3 bases are TGTGCCAGCAGTCCGTGGACAGGGGGTAAGGCCGGGGAGCTGTTTTTT. The V and J genes are TRBV28 and TRBJ2-2; TRBD1 matches 10 bases. This CDR3 has 16 amino acids. V shed 5 bases, J shed 6 bases, and the junction held 9 bases outside the gene matches. Per the germline V gene, CDR1 is MDHEN and CDR2 is SYDVKM. The whole variable domain, filled in from reference TRBV28 and TRBJ2-2, reads DVKVTQSSRYLVKRTGEKVFLECVQDMDHENMFWYRQDPGLGLRLIYFSYDVKMKEKGDIPEGYSVSREKKERFSLILESASTNQTSMYLCASSPWTGGKAGELFFGEGSRLTVL.

V gene TRBV7-2 combines with J gene TRBJ2-3; 9 bases agree with TRBD2. With V trimmed by 5 bases and J by 4 bases, 7 bases remained unmatched. Germline V gene sequence: CDR1 SGHTA, CDR2 FQGNSA. The CDR3 covers 15 residues. CDR3 region: CASSQRRGGPDTQYF. The CDR3 DNA follows: TGTGCCAGCAGCCAGAGGCGGGGGGGCCCAGATACGCAGTATTTT.

The chain joins TRBV11-3 to TRBJ2-1; possibly TRBD2 for D (5 bases). Trimming removed 0 bases at V and 10 bases at J, with 10 bases between. This CDR3 is 13 amino acids long. In germline, CDR1 is SGHNT, CDR2 YENEEA. The CDR3 protein is CASSLELDREQFF. The CDR3 DNA is TGTGCCAGCAGCTTAGAACTAGATCGAGAGCAGTTCTTC.

The chain links TRBV4-1 to TRBJ2-3, with 12 nucleotides matching TRBD2. Germline V gene data show CDR1 as MGHRA and CDR2 as YSYEKL. There are 19 residues in the CDR3. The trim removed 0 bases at V and 2 bases at J, leaving 9 bases unmatched. The CDR3 nucleotides read TGCGCCAGCAGCCAAGAACCCCGCGGACTAGCGGGGCTCACAGATACGCAGTATTTT. Its translation: CASSQEPRGLAGLTDTQYF.

The V and J genes are TRBV11-3 and TRBJ2-3, with 11 bases lining up with TRBD1. The CDR3 consists of 14 residues. The V segment lost 7 bases and the J segment 6 bases; nucleotides outside the gene matches: 6. Per germline, CDR1 SGHNT and CDR2 YENEEA. Here the CDR3 DNA reads TGTGCCAGCAACCACCGGGACAGGGGGGATACGCAGTATTTT. Translated: CASNHRDRGDTQYF.

The chain employs TRBV30 and TRBJ2-1; D possibly corresponds to TRBD2 (5 bases). Per germline, CDR1 GTSNPN and CDR2 SVGIG (reference sequence). The CDR3 consists of 13 residues. V was pared by 8 bases and J by 7 bases, with 18 bases between. CDR3 sequence (DNA): TGTGCCCAAGTAGAGGGAGTGGGGAATGAGCAGTTCTTC. The encoded protein is CAQVEGVGNEQFF.

This clone was detected once. The chain combines TRBV28 with TRBJ1-1; D is uncertain. The V and J ends lost 7 bases and 7 bases respectively, with 19 bases between them. Germline V lookup: CDR1 MDHEN, CDR2 SYDVKM. This CDR3 spans 14 amino acids. The CDR3 DNA is TGTGCCAGCATTACTACTATAAGTGGCCTTGAAGCTTTCTTT. Residues: CASITTISGLEAFF.

The CDR3 region has the DNA TGTGCCAGCAGTGGCAGGGGCGAGGCTGAAGCTTTCTTT. Protein sequence: CASSGRGEAEAFF. This chain uses TRBV2 with TRBJ1-1; tentatively, D is TRBD1 (6 bases). Trimming took off 4 bases at V and 6 bases at J, with 12 bases between the two ends. This CDR3 has 13 amino acids. Germline CDR1 is SNHLY and CDR2 is FYNNEI.

The J gene is TRBJ2-5, the V gene TRBV30; TRBD1 matches at 7 bases. Germline assignment: CDR1 GTSNPN and CDR2 SVGIG (reference sequence). The CDR3 sequence is 13 residues long. With V trimmed by 5 bases and J by 5 bases, 8 bases remained unmatched. DNA for the CDR3: TGTGCCTGGGCGACCGGGACAGCGGAGACCCAGTACTTC. Its translation is CAWATGTAETQYF. Complete variable domain (other parts from reference TRBV30 and TRBJ2-5): SQTIHQWPATLVQPVGSPLSLECTVEGTSNPNLYWYRQAAGRGLQLLFYSVGIGQISSEVPQNLSASRPQDRQFILSSKKLLLSDSGFYLCAWATGTAETQYFGPGTRLLVL.

The chain has TRBV30 and TRBJ1-5; the D is unclear. From germline, CDR1 is GTSNPN and CDR2 SVGIG (reference sequence). V dropped 0 bases and J dropped 9 bases, with 9 bases sitting between them. The CDR3 extends over 12 amino acids. For the CDR3, the DNA is TGTGCCTGGAGTGTAGGCGAATGGCCCCAGCATTTT. This translates into CAWSVGEWPQHF. Variable domain in full (rest from reference TRBV30 and TRBJ1-5): SQTIHQWPATLVQPVGSPLSLECTVEGTSNPNLYWYRQAAGRGLQLLFYSVGIGQISSEVPQNLSASRPQDRQFILSSKKLLLSDSGFYLCAWSVGEWPQHFGDGTRLSIL.